The T cell receptor beta chain described here comes from a study of blood T cell repertoires in COVID-19. Using immunoSEQ multiplex PCR, the repertoire was profiled, and TCRdb retains in-frame clones only, with some absent. The data hold 150,000 to 200,000 clones, with less than 90% observed a single time. In this sample, this clone turned up many times. V lost 5 bases to trimming and J lost 9 bases; unmatched junction nucleotides: 8. CDR3 length equals 14 residues. Germline CDR1 MDHEN, CDR2 SYDVKM. The V gene is TRBV28, the J gene TRBJ1-2; TRBD1 matches 11 bases. The sequence was obtained from an older woman with COVID-19, enrolled during active disease. The source material was peripheral blood. CDR3 DNA sequence: TGTGCCAGCAGTGGACAGGGGGCCCCACAAAGCTACACCTTC. Translation gives CASSGQGAPQSYTF.